These 28 T cell receptor beta chains came from one sample sequenced in a study of blood T cell repertoires in COVID-19. Sequenced by immunoSEQ multiplex PCR; TCRdb stores in-frame clones only, minus some. The data hold under 85,000 clones, with approximately 85% observed a single time. The specimen was peripheral blood. The receptors were sampled from a man older than 75 with acute or convalescent COVID-19.

In DNA, the CDR3 is TGTGCCACCAGTGAGAGCGGGAGGGCCACAGATACGCAGTATTTT. Its protein product is CATSESGRATDTQYF. This chain links TRBV24-1 with TRBJ2-3; 10 bases match TRBD2. V shed 4 bases, J shed 2 bases, and the junction held 2 bases outside the gene matches. This CDR3 is 15 amino acids long. CDR1 and CDR2 from the germline V gene are KGHDR and SFDVKD.

The chain has TRBV5-1 and TRBJ1-4; TRBD1 might be the D (5 bases). Trimming stripped 4 bases from V and 6 bases from J, with 13 bases between. Germline CDR1 reads SGHRS; CDR2 reads YFSETQ. This CDR3 spans 14 amino acids. The CDR3 is CASSLGRGDEKLFF. The CDR3 nucleotides are TGCGCCAGCAGCCTGGGGAGGGGAGATGAAAAACTGTTTTTT.

The gene calls are TRBV10-3 and TRBJ1-1, with a possible D match to TRBD1 (5 bases). Trimming left V 2 bases short and J 1 base short, with 11 bases between. The CDR3 spans 15 residues. CDR1 and CDR2 from the germline V gene are ENHRY and SYGVKD. The CDR3 nucleotides read TGTGCCATCAGTGAGGGGGGGGGAAGGAACACTGAAGCTTTCTTT. As protein: CAISEGGGRNTEAFF.

This clone was seen only a few times. The genes are TRBV18 and TRBJ1-5, with 10 bases fitting TRBD1. This CDR3 contains 15 residues. V gave up 4 bases and J gave up 6 bases; unmatched junction bases: 6. CDR1 and CDR2 (germline): KGHSH, LQKENI. The CDR3 nucleotides are TGTGCCAGCTCACTTTCGACAGGGGGCATTCAGCCCCAGCATTTT. Translating gives CASSLSTGGIQPQHF.

The chain joins TRBV5-4 to TRBJ1-4; D remains unclear. CDR3 length: 17 amino acids. Germline CDR1 is SGHNT and CDR2 is YYREEE (reference sequence). Trimming pared 2 bases from V and 0 bases from J, leaving 14 bases between. CDR3 DNA: TGTGCCAGCAGCTTCAGTCGTGGTTCCGCAACTAATGAAAAACTGTTTTTT. Protein sequence: CASSFSRGSATNEKLFF.

This clone has only a few counts. The chain employs TRBV4-3 and TRBJ1-1; D may be TRBD1 (5 bases). The CDR3 extends over 15 amino acids. V shed 0 bases and J shed 0 bases, with 8 bases lying between them. Germline V CDR1 and CDR2: LGHNA, YSLEER. Here the CDR3 DNA reads TGCGCCAGCAGCCAAGATTCAGGGCTGAACACTGAAGCTTTCTTT. Residues: CASSQDSGLNTEAFF.

The CDR3 DNA reads TGTGCCAGCAGTTTACTAACAGGCGCAAACTACGAGCAGTACTTC. Amino acid sequence: CASSLLTGANYEQYF. This rearrangement joins TRBV28 to TRBJ2-7, with D perhaps matching TRBD1 (5 bases). CDR3 length equals 15 residues. The V and J ends lost 2 bases and 3 bases respectively, with 14 bases between them. The germline gives CDR1 MDHEN, CDR2 SYDVKM.

The chain uses TRBV27 and TRBJ1-1, with D tentatively TRBD1 (5 bases). Germline CDR1 is MNHEY and CDR2 is SMNVEV (reference sequence). The V gene lost 4 bases and the J gene lost 4 bases, with 13 bases spanning the gap. This CDR3 has 14 amino acids. CDR3 sequence: CASSWGREGTEAFF. CDR3 DNA sequence: TGTGCCAGCAGTTGGGGCAGGGAGGGCACTGAAGCTTTCTTT.

V and J are TRBV6-2 or TRBV6-3 and TRBJ2-7; 13 nucleotides align to TRBD2. Germline V gives CDR1 MNHEY, CDR2 SVGEGT. The CDR3 loop spans 15 amino acids. V gave up 5 bases and J gave up 2 bases; unmatched junction bases: 3. The CDR3 loop is CASSVGLAGTYEQYF. CDR3 nucleotides: TGTGCCAGCAGTGTGGGACTAGCGGGGACCTACGAGCAGTACTTC.

This clone was detected once. J is TRBJ1-5 and V is TRBV7-2, with D possibly TRBD1 on 5 matching bases. Germline loops: CDR1 SGHTA, CDR2 FQGNSA. The V and J ends lost 8 bases and 2 bases respectively, with 10 bases between them. The CDR3 totals 13 residues. The CDR3 region has the DNA TGTGCCAGCGCCGGGACTGGCAATCAGCCCCAGCATTTT. Translating gives CASAGTGNQPQHF.

The rearrangement joins TRBV9 to TRBJ2-1; TRBD1 matches 7 bases. Trimming at V came to 3 bases and at J to 3 bases, leaving 6 bases not matched to a gene. Germline-derived CDR1 and CDR2 are SGDLS and YYNGEE. This CDR3 comprises 15 residues. CDR3 bases: TGTGCCAGCAGCGAGACGGGACAGATCTACAATGAGCAGTTCTTC. Protein sequence: CASSETGQIYNEQFF.

The J gene is TRBJ1-3, the V gene TRBV6-5; a possible D gene is TRBD1 (6 bases). V lost 6 bases to trimming and J lost 0 bases, with 12 bases between them. CDR1 is MNHEY and CDR2 is SVGAGI in the germline V gene. The CDR3 totals 15 residues. The CDR3 loop reads CASSPTGLSGNTIYF. The CDR3 nucleotides are TGTGCCAGCAGCCCCACAGGGCTCTCTGGAAACACCATATATTTT.

This clone showed up just once. V gene TRBV28 combines with J gene TRBJ1-2; D uncertain. The germline V and J ends were trimmed by 6 bases and 3 bases, with 5 bases remaining between them. CDR1 is MDHEN, CDR2 SYDVKM, per germline. This CDR3 spans 11 amino acids. The CDR3 here is CASREDYGYTF. Written as DNA, the CDR3 is TGTGCCAGCAGAGAGGACTATGGCTACACCTTC.

CDR3 DNA: TGTGCCAGCAGCTCTAGAACTAGCCGGTCGGTCACCGGGGAGCTGTTTTTT. Encoded protein: CASSSRTSRSVTGELFF. The chain is built from TRBV11-3 and TRBJ2-2; weak D call: TRBD2 (6 bases). With 4 bases removed from V and 4 bases from J, the gap between germline ends came to 19 bases. Germline CDR1 SGHNT, CDR2 YENEEA. This CDR3 contains 17 residues.

V gene TRBV10-3 combines with J gene TRBJ1-5; tentative D call: TRBD1 (6 bases). V was pared by 0 bases and J by 6 bases, with 12 bases between. The length of the CDR3 is 15 residues. Germline V gene sequence: CDR1 ENHRY, CDR2 SYGVKD. CDR3 sequence (DNA): TGTGCCATCAGTGAGTCGCGGGGGGCAATTCAGCCCCAGCATTTT. Translated, it gives CAISESRGAIQPQHF.

This chain connects TRBV19 to TRBJ1-5; 10 bases fit TRBD1. This CDR3 is built from 15 residues. Losses at the gene ends were 4 bases for V and 1 base for J; bases not matched to a gene: 1. CDR1 is LNHDA and CDR2 is SQIVND in the germline V gene (reference sequence). CDR3 region: CASSRQGASNQPQHF. The CDR3 DNA reads TGTGCCAGTAGTAGACAGGGGGCAAGCAATCAGCCCCAGCATTTT.

The rearrangement joins TRBV11-2 to TRBJ1-3; 10 nucleotides line up with TRBD1. The V and J ends lost 3 bases and 0 bases, in that order; junction bases with no gene match: 11. CDR3 length: 19 residues. The germline CDR1 and CDR2 sequences are SGHAT and FQNNGV. The CDR3 sequence: CASSFSTIGTGVSGNTIYF. The CDR3 DNA sequence: TGTGCCAGCAGCTTTTCTACAATCGGGACAGGGGTCTCTGGAAACACCATATATTTT.

V is TRBV12-5 and J is TRBJ2-1, with D perhaps matching TRBD2 (6 bases). CDR1 and CDR2 (germline): LGHNT, FRNRAP. Trimming stripped 0 bases from V and 5 bases from J, with 11 bases between. The CDR3 is made up of 15 amino acids. The CDR3 region has the DNA TGTGCTAGTGGTTTGGTAGCTAGCGTGCACAATGAGCAGTTCTTC. Encoded protein: CASGLVASVHNEQFF.

V is TRBV5-1 and J is TRBJ2-7; possibly TRBD1 for D (5 bases). The germline gives CDR1 SGHRS, CDR2 YFSETQ. Between the trimmed V and J ends, which lost 1 base and 2 bases, there was a span of 10 bases. The CDR3 sequence is 14 residues long. Here the CDR3 DNA reads TGCGCCAGCAGCTTGCTCACAGGTCCCTACGAGCAGTACTTC. Translated: CASSLLTGPYEQYF.

With regard to this clone: The sample carries other DNA sequences with the same CDR3. The chain couples TRBV5-1 to TRBJ2-5, with D possibly matching TRBD2 (6 bases). Germline CDR1 is SGHRS and CDR2 is YFSETQ. The CDR3 is 14 amino acids. The germline V and J ends were trimmed by 0 bases and 5 bases, with 11 bases remaining between them. Written as DNA, the CDR3 is TGCGCCAGCAGCTTGGGGACGGGAGCGGAGACCCAGTACTTC. It is translated as CASSLGTGAETQYF.

This chain joins TRBV4-1 and TRBJ2-1; 7 nucleotides match TRBD2. This CDR3 is built from 13 residues. The V and J ends lost 2 bases and 13 bases, in that order; junction bases with no gene match: 8. Germline CDR1 is MGHRA and CDR2 is YSYEKL. CDR3 amino acids: CASSQLLTSRQFF. CDR3 sequence (DNA): TGCGCCAGCAGCCAATTATTGACTAGCCGACAGTTCTTC.

The J gene is TRBJ2-5, the V gene TRBV10-2, with D possibly TRBD1 on 5 matching bases. V was cut by 1 base and J by 1 base, with 16 bases left in between. The CDR3 covers 17 residues. Germline V gives CDR1 WSHSY, CDR2 SAAADI. The CDR3 here is CASSEWVPGWIQETQYF. CDR3 DNA: TGCGCCAGCAGTGAGTGGGTCCCAGGGTGGATCCAAGAGACCCAGTACTTC.

The V gene is TRBV24-1, the J gene TRBJ2-1; a weak D match, TRBD2 (5 bases). Looked up from germline, CDR1 is KGHDR and CDR2 is SFDVKD. V lost 6 bases and J 5 bases, leaving 22 bases between the germline ends. There are 17 residues in the CDR3. As DNA, the CDR3 is TGTGCCACCAGTCACCAAGTGATTTCAGCCGGGGACAATGAGCAGTTCTTC. This translates into CATSHQVISAGDNEQFF.

The V gene is TRBV19, the J gene TRBJ2-2, with D tentatively TRBD1 (5 bases). The CDR3 is made up of 16 amino acids. V was cut by 3 bases and J by 6 bases, with 17 bases left in between. From germline, CDR1 is LNHDA and CDR2 SQIVND (reference sequence). In DNA, the CDR3 is TGTGCCAGTAGTATGTTTAAGGGGAACGTTGCCGGGGAGCTGTTTTTT. Translated: CASSMFKGNVAGELFF.

V gene TRBV19 combines with J gene TRBJ1-5; 9 nucleotides match TRBD1. The CDR3 length is 16 residues. After removal of 8 bases from V and 1 base from J, the junction contained 9 bases not matched to a gene. In germline, CDR1 is LNHDA, CDR2 SQIVND (reference sequence). The CDR3 loop reads CASSGQGSLSNQPQHF. CDR3 nucleotides: TGTGCCAGTTCAGGACAGGGGAGTTTGAGCAATCAGCCCCAGCATTTT.

CDR3 nucleotide sequence: TGTGCCAGCACAGGTTCAAGCCTCTATAATTCACCCCTCCACTTT. Its translation is CASTGSSLYNSPLHF. V usage is TRBV6-6 and J usage is TRBJ1-6, with D uncertain. Germline V CDR1 and CDR2: MNHNY, SVGAGI (reference sequence). CDR3 size: 15 residues. V was clipped by 7 bases and J by 3 bases, with 13 bases between them.

The chain joins TRBV29-1 to TRBJ1-5; tentative D call: TRBD1 (5 bases). Trimming took 4 bases from V and 5 from J, leaving 9 bases between them. The CDR3 is 12 amino acids. Germline V gives CDR1 SQVTM, CDR2 ANQGSEA. CDR3 DNA: TGCAGCGTTGGGGGACTCGATCAGCCCCAGCATTTT. Encoded protein: CSVGGLDQPQHF. Complete variable domain (other parts from reference TRBV29-1 and TRBJ1-5): SAVISQKPSRDICQRGTSLTIQCQVDSQVTMMFWYRQQPGQSLTLIATANQGSEATYESGFVIDKFPISRPNLTFSTLTVSNMSPEDSSIYLCSVGGLDQPQHFGDGTRLSIL.

The V gene is TRBV2, the J gene TRBJ2-1; D remains unclear. The CDR3 covers 14 residues. V shed 2 bases and J shed 2 bases, with 7 bases lying between them. CDR1 is SNHLY and CDR2 is FYNNEI in the germline V gene. CDR3 bases: TGTGCCAGCAGTGAAAACCAGGCCTACAATGAGCAGTTCTTC. Translating gives CASSENQAYNEQFF.